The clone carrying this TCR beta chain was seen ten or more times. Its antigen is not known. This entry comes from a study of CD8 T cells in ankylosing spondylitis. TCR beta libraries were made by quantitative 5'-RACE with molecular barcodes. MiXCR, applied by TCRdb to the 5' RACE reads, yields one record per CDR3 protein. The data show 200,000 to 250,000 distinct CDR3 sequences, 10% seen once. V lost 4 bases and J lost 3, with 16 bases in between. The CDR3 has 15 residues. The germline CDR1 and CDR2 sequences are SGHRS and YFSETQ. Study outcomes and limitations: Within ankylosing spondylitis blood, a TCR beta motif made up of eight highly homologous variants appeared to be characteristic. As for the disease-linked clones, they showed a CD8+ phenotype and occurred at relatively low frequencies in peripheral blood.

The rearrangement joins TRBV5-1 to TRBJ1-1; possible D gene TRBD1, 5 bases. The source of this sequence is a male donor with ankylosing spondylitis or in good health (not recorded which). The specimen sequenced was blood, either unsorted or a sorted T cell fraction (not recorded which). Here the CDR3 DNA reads TGCGCCAGCAGCCCGAGCGGGGCTTTGGACACTGAAGCTTTCTTT. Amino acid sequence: CASSPSGALDTEAFF. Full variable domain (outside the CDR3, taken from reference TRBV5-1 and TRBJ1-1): KAGVTQTPRYLIKTRGQQVTLSCSPISGHRSVSWYQQTPGQGLQFLFEYFSETQRNKGNFPGRFSGRQFSNSRSEMNVSTLELGDSALYLCASSPSGALDTEAFFGQGTRLTVV.